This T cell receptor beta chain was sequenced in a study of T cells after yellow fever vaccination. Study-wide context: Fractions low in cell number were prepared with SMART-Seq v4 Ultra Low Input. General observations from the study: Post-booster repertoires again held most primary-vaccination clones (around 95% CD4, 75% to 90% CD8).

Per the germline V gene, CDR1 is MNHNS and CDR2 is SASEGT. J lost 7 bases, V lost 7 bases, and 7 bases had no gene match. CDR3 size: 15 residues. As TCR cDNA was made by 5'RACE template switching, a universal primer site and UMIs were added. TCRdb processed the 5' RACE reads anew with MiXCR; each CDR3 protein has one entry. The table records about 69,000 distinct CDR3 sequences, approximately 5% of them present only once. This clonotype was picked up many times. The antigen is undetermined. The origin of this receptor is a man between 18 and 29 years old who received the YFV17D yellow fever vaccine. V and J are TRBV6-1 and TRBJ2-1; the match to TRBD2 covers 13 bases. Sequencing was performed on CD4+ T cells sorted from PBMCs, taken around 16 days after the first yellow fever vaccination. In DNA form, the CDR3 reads TGTGCCAGCACCTCGACTAGCGGGGGGCGGAATGAGCAGTTCTTC. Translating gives CASTSTSGGRNEQFF.